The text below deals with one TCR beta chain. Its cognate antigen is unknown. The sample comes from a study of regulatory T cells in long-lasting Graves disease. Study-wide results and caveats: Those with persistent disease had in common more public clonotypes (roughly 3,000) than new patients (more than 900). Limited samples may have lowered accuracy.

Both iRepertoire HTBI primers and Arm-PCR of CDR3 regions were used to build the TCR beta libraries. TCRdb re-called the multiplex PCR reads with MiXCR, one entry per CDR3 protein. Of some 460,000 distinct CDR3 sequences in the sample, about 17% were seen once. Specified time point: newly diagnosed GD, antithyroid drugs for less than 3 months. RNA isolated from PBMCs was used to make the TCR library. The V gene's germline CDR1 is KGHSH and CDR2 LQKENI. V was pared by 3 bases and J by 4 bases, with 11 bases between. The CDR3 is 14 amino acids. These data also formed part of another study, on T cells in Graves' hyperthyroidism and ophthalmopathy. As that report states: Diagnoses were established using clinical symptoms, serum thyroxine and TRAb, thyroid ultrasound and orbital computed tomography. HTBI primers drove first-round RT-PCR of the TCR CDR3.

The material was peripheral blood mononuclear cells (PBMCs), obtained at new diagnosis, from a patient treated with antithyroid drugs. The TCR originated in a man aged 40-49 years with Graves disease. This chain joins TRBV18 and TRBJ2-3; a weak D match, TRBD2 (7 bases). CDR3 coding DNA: TGTGCCAGCTCACCGGGGGGGCGATCAGATACGCAGTATTTT. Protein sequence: CASSPGGRSDTQYF.